This T cell receptor (beta chain) emerged from a study of cytomegalovirus exposure and HLA in healthy donors. This CDR3 region has 16 residues. CDR1 and CDR2 (germline): MDHEN, SYDVKM. The V segment lost 5 bases and the J segment 2 bases; nucleotides outside the gene matches: 9. The PCR had 60 Vbeta and 13 Jbeta primers. The method was immunoSEQ multiplex PCR; TCRdb's version includes in-frame clones alone and lacks a portion of them. This repertoire shows about 170,000 clones, 70% to 80% found once; its top ten account for approximately 2.2%. This clone has a single count. This TCR came from a woman between 50 and 59 years old in good health and CMV-seronegative. This chain uses TRBV28 with TRBJ1-5; 7 nucleotides agree with TRBD1. The sequencing sample was made of PBMCs. The CDR3 spells CASSPGTAPRNQPQHF. The CDR3 bases are TGTGCCAGCAGTCCTGGGACAGCGCCTCGCAATCAGCCCCAGCATTTT.